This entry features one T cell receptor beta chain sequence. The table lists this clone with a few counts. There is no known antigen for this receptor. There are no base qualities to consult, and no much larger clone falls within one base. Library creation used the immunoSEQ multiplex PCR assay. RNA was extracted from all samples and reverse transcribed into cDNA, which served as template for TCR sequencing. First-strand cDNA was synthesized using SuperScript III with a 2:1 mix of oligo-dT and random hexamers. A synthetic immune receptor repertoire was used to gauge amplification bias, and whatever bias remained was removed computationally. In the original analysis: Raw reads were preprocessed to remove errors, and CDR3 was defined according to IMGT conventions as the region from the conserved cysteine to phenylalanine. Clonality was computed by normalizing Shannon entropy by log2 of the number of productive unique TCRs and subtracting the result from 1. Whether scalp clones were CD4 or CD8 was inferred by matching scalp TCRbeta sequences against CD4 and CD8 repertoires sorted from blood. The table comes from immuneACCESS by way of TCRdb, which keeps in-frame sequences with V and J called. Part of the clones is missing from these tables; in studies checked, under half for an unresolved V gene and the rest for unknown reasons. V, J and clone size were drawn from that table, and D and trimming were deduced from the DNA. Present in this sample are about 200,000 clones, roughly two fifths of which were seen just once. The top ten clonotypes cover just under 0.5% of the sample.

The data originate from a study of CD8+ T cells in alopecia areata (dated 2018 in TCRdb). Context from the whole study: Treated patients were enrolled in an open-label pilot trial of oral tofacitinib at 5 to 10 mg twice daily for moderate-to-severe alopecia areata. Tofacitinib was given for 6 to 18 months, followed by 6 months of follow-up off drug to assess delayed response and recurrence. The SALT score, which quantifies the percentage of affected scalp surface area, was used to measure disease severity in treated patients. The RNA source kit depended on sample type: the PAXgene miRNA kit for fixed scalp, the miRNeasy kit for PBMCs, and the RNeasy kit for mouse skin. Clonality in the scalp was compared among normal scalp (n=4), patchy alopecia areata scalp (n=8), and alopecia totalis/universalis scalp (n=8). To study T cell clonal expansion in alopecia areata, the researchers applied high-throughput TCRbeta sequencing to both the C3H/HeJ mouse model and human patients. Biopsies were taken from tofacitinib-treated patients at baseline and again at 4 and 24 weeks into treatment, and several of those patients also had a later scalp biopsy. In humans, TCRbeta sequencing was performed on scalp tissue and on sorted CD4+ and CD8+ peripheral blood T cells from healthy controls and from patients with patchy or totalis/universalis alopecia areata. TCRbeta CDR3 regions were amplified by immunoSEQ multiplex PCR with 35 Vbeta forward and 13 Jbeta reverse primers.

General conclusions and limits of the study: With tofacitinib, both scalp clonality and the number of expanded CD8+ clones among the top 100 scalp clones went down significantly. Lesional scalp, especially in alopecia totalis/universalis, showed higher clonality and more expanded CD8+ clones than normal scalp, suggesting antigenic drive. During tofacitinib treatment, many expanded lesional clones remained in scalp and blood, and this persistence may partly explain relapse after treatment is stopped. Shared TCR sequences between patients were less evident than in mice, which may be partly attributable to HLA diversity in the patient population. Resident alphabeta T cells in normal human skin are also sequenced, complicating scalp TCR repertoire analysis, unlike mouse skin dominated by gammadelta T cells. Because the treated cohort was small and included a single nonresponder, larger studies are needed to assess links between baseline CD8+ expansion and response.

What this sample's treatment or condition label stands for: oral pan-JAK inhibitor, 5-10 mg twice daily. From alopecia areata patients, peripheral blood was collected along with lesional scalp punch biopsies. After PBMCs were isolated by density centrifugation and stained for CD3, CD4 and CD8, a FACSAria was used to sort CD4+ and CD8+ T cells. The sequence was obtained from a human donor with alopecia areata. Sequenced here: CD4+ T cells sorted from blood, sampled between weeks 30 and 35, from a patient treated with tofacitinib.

The sequence in DNA is TGTGCCAGCTCACCACCCGGACAGGGCAATCAGCCCCAGCATTTT. This encodes CASSPPGQGNQPQHF. The chain is made from TRBV18 and TRBJ1-5, and 7 junction bases match TRBD1. The CDR1 and CDR2 encoded by the germline V gene are KGHSH and LQKENI. Spanning cysteine to phenylalanine, the CDR3 consists of 15 amino acids. Just CDR3 DNA is preserved here, 45 bases in frame from base 1. Clipping removes 0 bases from V and 2 bases from J, with 1 as the unmatched junction base count.